This T cell receptor (beta chain) was identified during a study of cytomegalovirus exposure and HLA in healthy donors. Across the whole study: The 120 validation repertoires used the same platform as the approximately 670 first-cohort repertoires (as reported by a later analysis).

This clone was seen a handful of times. Separation from the roughly 670-subject first cohort characterized the roughly 110-subject validation cohort, to which the donors belonged. The V gene's germline CDR1 is MNHNS and CDR2 SASEGT. The CDR3 is 15 residues long. Trimming shortened V by 7 bases and J by 7 bases, and 17 bases separated the two germline ends. Clones were sequenced by immunoSEQ multiplex PCR, and TCRdb holds only the in-frame ones, with some missing. The data contain some 170,000 clones, 87% of them seen just once; the ten biggest clones take up roughly 1.5%. This receptor was obtained from a woman under 40 in good health and CMV-seronegative. The chain uses TRBV6-1 and TRBJ1-6; D is unclear. Sequences were obtained from PBMCs. The CDR3 DNA reads as TGTGCCAGCAATAAGAATACAGCTAACAATTCACCCCTCCACTTT. Translation gives CASNKNTANNSPLHF.